The 7 T cell receptor beta chains reported below all come from one sample, sequenced in a study of T cell changes during pregnancy in multiple sclerosis. The method was immunoSEQ multiplex PCR; TCRdb's version includes in-frame clones alone and lacks a portion of them. This sample has 40,000 to 45,000 clones, with about 89% found just once. The sample was CD4+ T cells from peripheral blood mononuclear cells, taken before pregnancy. The receptors come from a female donor with multiple sclerosis, enrolled in a pregnancy study.

This clone occurred once. The chain uses TRBV5-1 and TRBJ2-7, with a tentative D call TRBD1 (8 bases). The germline CDR1 and CDR2 sequences are SGHRS and YFSETQ. This CDR3 has 17 residues. Trimming took off 4 bases at V and 3 bases at J, with 23 bases between the two ends. The CDR3 sequence is CASSNRGGSIRVYEQYF. CDR3 DNA sequence: TGCGCCAGCAGCAACAGGGGGGGGTCAATCAGGGTCTACGAGCAGTACTTC.

This chain connects TRBV18 to TRBJ2-2; tentatively, D is TRBD1 (6 bases). The V end was cut by 4 bases, the J end by 1 base, with 19 bases between. Germline V gene data show CDR1 as KGHSH and CDR2 as LQKENI. This CDR3 is 18 amino acids long. This CDR3 reads CASSLPQAQGRNTGELFF. The CDR3, as DNA: TGTGCCAGCTCACTCCCACAGGCACAGGGAAGGAACACCGGGGAGCTGTTTTTT.

The chain joins TRBV18 to TRBJ2-7, with D possibly TRBD1 on 6 matching bases. Germline CDR1 is KGHSH and CDR2 is LQKENI. Trimming pared 3 bases from V and 3 bases from J, leaving 9 bases between. The CDR3 extends over 13 amino acids. CDR3 residues: CASSPEGGYEQYF. The DNA for the CDR3 is TGTGCCAGCTCACCCGAAGGGGGCTACGAGCAGTACTTC.

The DNA for the CDR3 is TGTGCCAGCAGCGTAGAGCCTCCGAGCGGGGGGGACAATGAGCAGTTCTTC. Its translation is CASSVEPPSGGDNEQFF. V is TRBV9 and J is TRBJ2-1; TRBD2 agrees at 10 bases. Germline V lookup: CDR1 SGDLS, CDR2 YYNGEE. CDR3 length: 17 amino acids. V was pared by 0 bases and J by 5 bases, with 8 bases of the junction left unmatched.

This chain uses TRBV4-1 with TRBJ2-5, with 8 nucleotides matching TRBD2. Trimming took 3 bases from V and 7 from J; bases not matched to a gene: 10. The CDR3 sequence is 15 residues long. Germline CDR1 reads MGHRA; CDR2 reads YSYEKL. CDR3 DNA sequence: TGCGCCAGCAGCCAGATGTCGGGACTAGAAGGGACCCAGTACTTC. It is translated as CASSQMSGLEGTQYF.

This rearrangement joins TRBV7-3 to TRBJ2-5; 7 bases map to TRBD1. The germline V gene has CDR1 SGHTA and CDR2 FQGTGA. The CDR3 loop spans 14 amino acids. The trim removed 5 bases at V and 3 bases at J, leaving 6 bases unmatched. CDR3 amino acids: CASSPTGVKETQYF. Written as DNA, the CDR3 is TGTGCCAGCAGCCCCACAGGGGTCAAAGAGACCCAGTACTTC. The full variable domain, its missing parts supplied by reference TRBV7-3 and TRBJ2-5, is GAGVSQTPSNKVTEKGKYVELRCDPISGHTALYWYRQSLGQGPEFLIYFQGTGAADDSGLPNDRFFAVRPEGSVSTLKIQRTERGDSAVYLCASSPTGVKETQYFGPGTRLLVL.

The chain carries TRBV5-1 and TRBJ1-2; a weak D match, TRBD1 (5 bases). Germline CDR1 is SGHRS and CDR2 is YFSETQ. The V end was cut by 4 bases, the J end by 4 bases, with 17 bases between. The CDR3 is made up of 15 amino acids. The CDR3 region is CASSPREGSVYGYTF. CDR3 DNA: TGCGCCAGCAGCCCTAGGGAGGGGTCGGTCTATGGCTACACCTTC.